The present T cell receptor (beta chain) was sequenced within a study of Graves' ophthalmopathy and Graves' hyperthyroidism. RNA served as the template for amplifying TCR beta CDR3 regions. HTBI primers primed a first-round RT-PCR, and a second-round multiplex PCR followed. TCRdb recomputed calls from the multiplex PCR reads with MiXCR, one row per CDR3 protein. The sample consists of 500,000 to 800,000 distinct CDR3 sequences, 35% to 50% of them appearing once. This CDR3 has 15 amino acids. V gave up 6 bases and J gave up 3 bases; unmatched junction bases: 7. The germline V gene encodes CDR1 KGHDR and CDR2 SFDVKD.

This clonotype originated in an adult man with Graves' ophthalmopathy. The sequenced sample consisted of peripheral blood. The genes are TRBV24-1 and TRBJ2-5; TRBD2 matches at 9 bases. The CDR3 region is CATSYQGLAKETQYF. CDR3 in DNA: TGTGCCACCAGTTATCAGGGACTAGCCAAAGAGACCCAGTACTTC.